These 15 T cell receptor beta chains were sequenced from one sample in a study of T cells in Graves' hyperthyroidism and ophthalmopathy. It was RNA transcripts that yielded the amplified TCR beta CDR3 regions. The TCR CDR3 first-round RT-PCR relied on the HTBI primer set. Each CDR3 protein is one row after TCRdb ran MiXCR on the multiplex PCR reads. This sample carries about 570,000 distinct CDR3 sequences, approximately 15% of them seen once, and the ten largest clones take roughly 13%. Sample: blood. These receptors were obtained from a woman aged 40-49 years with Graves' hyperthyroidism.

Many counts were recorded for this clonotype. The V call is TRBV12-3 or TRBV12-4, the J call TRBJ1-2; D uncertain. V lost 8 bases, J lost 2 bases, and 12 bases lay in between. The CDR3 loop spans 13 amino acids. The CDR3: CASQHSANYGYTF. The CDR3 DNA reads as TGTGCCAGCCAGCACAGCGCAAACTATGGCTACACCTTC.

The CDR3 spells CASKTSGTRSGELFF. CDR3 DNA sequence: TGCGCCAGCAAAACTTCCGGGACTAGATCCGGGGAGCTGTTTTTT. This chain links TRBV10-2 with TRBJ2-2, with 8 positions matching TRBD2. Germline lookup yields CDR1 WSHSY and CDR2 SAAADI. This CDR3 has 15 residues. J lost 6 bases, V lost 7 bases, and 10 bases had no gene match.

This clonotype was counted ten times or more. The DNA of the CDR3 is TGTGCCAGCAGTGTACAGGGGATCTCCTACAATGAGCAGTTCTTC. Amino acid sequence: CASSVQGISYNEQFF. This sequence joins TRBV6-1 and TRBJ2-1, with 7 bases identical to TRBD1. This CDR3 is built from 15 residues. The germline gives CDR1 MNHNS, CDR2 SASEGT. V gave up 4 bases and J gave up 0 bases; unmatched junction bases: 3.

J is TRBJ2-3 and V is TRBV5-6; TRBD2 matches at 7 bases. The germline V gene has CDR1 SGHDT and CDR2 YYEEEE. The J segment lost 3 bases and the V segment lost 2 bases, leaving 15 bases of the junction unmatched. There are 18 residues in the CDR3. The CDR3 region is CASSLGLAEPVRTDTQYF. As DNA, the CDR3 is TGTGCCAGCAGCTTAGGGCTAGCGGAGCCAGTGAGGACAGATACGCAGTATTTT.

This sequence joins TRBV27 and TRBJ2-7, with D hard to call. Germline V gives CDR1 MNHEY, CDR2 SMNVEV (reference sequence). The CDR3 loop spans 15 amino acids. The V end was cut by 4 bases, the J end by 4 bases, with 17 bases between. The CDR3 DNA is TGTGCCAGCAGTTCATCGGGTTTTAGGGAATACGAGCAGTACTTC. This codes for CASSSSGFREYEQYF.

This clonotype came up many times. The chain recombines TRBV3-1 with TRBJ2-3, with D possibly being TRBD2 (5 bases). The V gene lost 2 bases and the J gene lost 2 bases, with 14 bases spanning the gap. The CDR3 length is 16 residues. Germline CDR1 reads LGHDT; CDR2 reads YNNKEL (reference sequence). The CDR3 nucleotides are TGTGCCAGCAGCCAAAGCGGCGGCCACCTCACAGATACGCAGTATTTT. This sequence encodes CASSQSGGHLTDTQYF.

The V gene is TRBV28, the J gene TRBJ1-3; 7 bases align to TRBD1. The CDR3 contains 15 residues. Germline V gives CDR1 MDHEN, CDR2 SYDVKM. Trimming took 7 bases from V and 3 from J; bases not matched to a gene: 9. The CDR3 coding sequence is TGTGCCAGCACTTGGGGGACAGTCAGTGGAAACACCATATATTTT. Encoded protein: CASTWGTVSGNTIYF.

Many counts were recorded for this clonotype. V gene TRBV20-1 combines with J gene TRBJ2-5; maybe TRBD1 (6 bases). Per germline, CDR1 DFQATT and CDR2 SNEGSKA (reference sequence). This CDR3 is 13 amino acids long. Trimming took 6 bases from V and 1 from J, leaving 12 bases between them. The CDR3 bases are TGCAGTGCCACTGGGGGCAGCCAAGAGACCCAGTACTTC. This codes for CSATGGSQETQYF.

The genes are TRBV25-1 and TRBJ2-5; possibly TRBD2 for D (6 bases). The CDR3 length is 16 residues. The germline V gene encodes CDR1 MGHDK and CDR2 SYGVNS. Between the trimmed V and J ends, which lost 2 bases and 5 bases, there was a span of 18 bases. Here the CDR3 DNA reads TGTGCCAGCAGTGAAGAGATCGGGAGCGTAAGTGAGACCCAGTACTTC. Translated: CASSEEIGSVSETQYF. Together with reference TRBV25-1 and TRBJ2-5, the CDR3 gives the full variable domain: EADIYQTPRYLVIGTGKKITLECSQTMGHDKMYWYQQDPGMELHLIHYSYGVNSTEKGDLSSESTVSRIRTEHFPLTLESARPSHTSQYLCASSEEIGSVSETQYFGPGTRLLVL.

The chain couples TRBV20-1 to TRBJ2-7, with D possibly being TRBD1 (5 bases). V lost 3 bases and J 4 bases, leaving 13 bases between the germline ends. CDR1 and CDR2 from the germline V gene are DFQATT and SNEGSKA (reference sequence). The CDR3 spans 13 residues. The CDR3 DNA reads TGCAGTGCTAGCTACAGGATTGAATACGAGCAGTACTTC. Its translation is CSASYRIEYEQYF.

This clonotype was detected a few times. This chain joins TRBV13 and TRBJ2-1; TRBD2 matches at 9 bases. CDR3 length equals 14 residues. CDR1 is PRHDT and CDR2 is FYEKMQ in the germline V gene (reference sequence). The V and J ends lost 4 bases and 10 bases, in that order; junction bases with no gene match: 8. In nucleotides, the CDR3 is TGTGCCAGCAGCTCAGGGAGCGGGAGGACAGAGCAGTTCTTC. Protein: CASSSGSGRTEQFF. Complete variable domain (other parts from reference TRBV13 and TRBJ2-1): AAGVIQSPRHLIKEKRETATLKCYPIPRHDTVYWYQQGPGQDPQFLISFYEKMQSDKGSIPDRFSAQQFSDYHSELNMSSLELGDSALYFCASSSGSGRTEQFFGPGTRLTVL.

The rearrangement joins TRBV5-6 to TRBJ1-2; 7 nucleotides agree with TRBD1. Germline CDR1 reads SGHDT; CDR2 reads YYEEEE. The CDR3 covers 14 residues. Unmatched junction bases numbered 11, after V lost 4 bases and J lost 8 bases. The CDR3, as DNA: TGTGCCAGCAGCACGGACAGGAGGTTCTCAGGCTACACCTTC. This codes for CASSTDRRFSGYTF.

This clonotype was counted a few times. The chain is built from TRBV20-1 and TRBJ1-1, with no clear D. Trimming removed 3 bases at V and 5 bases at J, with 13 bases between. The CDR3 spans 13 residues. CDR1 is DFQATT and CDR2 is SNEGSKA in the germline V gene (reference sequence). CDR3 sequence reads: CSAREGYRTEAFF. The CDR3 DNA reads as TGCAGTGCTAGGGAAGGGTATCGGACTGAAGCTTTCTTT.

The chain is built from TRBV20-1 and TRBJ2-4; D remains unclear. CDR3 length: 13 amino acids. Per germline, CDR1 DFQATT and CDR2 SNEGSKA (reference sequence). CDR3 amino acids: CSLLGRLKNIQYF. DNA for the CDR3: TGCAGCCTACTCGGACGGTTAAAAAACATTCAGTACTTC.

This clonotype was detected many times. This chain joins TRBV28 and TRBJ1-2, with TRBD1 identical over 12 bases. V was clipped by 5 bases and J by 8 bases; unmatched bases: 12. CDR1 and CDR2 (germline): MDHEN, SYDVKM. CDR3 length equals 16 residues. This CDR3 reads CASSIMVGQGAWGYTF. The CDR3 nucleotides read TGTGCCAGCAGTATTATGGTGGGACAGGGGGCGTGGGGCTACACCTTC.